This T cell receptor (beta chain) was found in a study of cytomegalovirus exposure and HLA in healthy donors (dated by TCRdb to 2017 to 2019). Describing the broader study: According to an earlier analysis of around 600 of the donors, about 179 million T cells yielded 100 million or so unique TCR beta sequences and about 300 Gb of sequence data. An early release that covered 500 to 800 HLA-typed donors contained approximately 320 gigabases of sequencing data and 75 million to 100 million unique TCR sequences. Of the roughly 400 genotyped donors, 65% to 90% fell in the genetic ancestry cluster associated with self-reported Caucasian donors. The study aimed to test whether signatures of past pathogen exposure could be identified by cataloging public T cell receptors. Using immunosequencing, the study profiled T cell repertoires from roughly 650 subjects and related those repertoires to cytomegalovirus serostatus. Besides the first cohort of approximately 670 subjects, a separate validation cohort made up of 120 different subjects was used. To predict cytomegalovirus infection status, the study brought together high-throughput TCR immunosequencing, statistical association of individual TCRs with disease status, and machine learning. In a later analysis, previously published TCR beta repertoires from more than 500 donors were re-analyzed and high-resolution HLA genotyping was added so that TCR occurrence patterns could be studied. Rather than drawing on any new phenotypic data, the later analysis identified candidate immune exposures from TCR beta sequences and the way those sequences occurred across donors. An earlier analysis of a few hundred of the donors applied high-throughput TCR beta sequencing to assess whether each TCR beta V gene segment acted as functional or pseudogenic. Alongside the repertoire data, information on donor age, sex, ethnicity and CMV serostatus was compiled. Genome-wide SNP genotypes for about 65% of the roughly 670 donors were used in a later genetic analysis, which treated that subset as a discovery cohort. Every discovery cohort repertoire had been produced on one sequencing platform. HLA typing covered class I and class II loci at four-digit resolution. The number of donors typed differed by locus, with about 629-630 for A, B, C, DRB1 and DQB1, roughly 550 for DQA1, under 610 for DPA1, and approximately 470 for DPB1. Roughly five DR-DQ haplotypes were handled as single units for association and clustering, since linkage in the cohort was strong. Among 300 to 450 genotyped donors of the cohort, an average of 235,054 unique TCR beta nucleotide sequences were sequenced per donor, approximately 20% of them non-productive. The paper's findings and limits, for the study overall: Over 15 rarely observed V segments, including chromosome 9 orphons, were excluded from the earlier analysis of just under 600 of the donors because counts were too low. In an earlier analysis of 500 to 650 of the donors, most TCR beta V segments appeared in productive rearrangements about 87% or about 30% of the time, broadly matching IMGT annotations. According to a later analysis, parvovirus B19, influenza, CMV and Epstein-Barr virus appeared linked to several top co-occurrence clusters. Correlated functional status among segregating V segments might be attributable to linkage disequilibrium, but an unknown experimental factor could not be ruled out. The authors suggested that the approach could potentially be extended to other disease states and immunological phenotypes. In both the original and validation cohorts, the classifier was reported to diagnose cytomegalovirus status with high specificity and sensitivity. Only TCR beta chains were sequenced in this cohort, and the absence of alpha or paired-chain data limited detectable features. The 87-base-pair reads could not distinguish some IMGT-functional V segments, including TRBV6-2 and TRBV6-3, so those segments were excluded. According to a later genetic analysis, donors in an Asian-associated ancestry cluster had fewer N-insertions in productive TCRs than the approximately 630-donor mean. In vitro tests confirmed that a few of the cytomegalovirus-associated TCR beta chains recognize cytomegalovirus antigens. An association between a missense DCLRE1C variant and V-gene and J-gene trimming of TCR beta chains was found in a later genetic analysis and replicated in an independent cohort. The only immune exposure information available for the cohort was CMV serostatus. A cluster of highly shared sequence variants was judged likely to represent a technical artifact of the sequencing pipeline. Presence/absence analyses assumed roughly uniform sequencing depth across donors, an assumption that may not hold. Most TCR sequences were seen in very few donors, while some public TCRs were found in many individuals. A further reported finding was that TCR beta sequences accurately predicted the HLA-A and HLA-B alleles for most subjects in the first cohort. When HLA alleles, especially DR and DQ, strongly co-occurred, TCR associations were difficult to assign to individual alleles. In a later analysis, HLA-associated TCR beta chains were found to be more clonally expanded and to have lower generation probabilities than equally common non-associated chains. In the study, some 180 TCR beta chains were listed as associated with cytomegalovirus. Because HLA typing was missing for some donors at each locus, association tests included only the typed subset. According to a later analysis, most CMV-associated TCR beta chains appeared to be HLA-restricted, and the HLA associations seemed to be driven largely by CMV exposure. In a later analysis, TCR association rates were found to vary across HLA loci, with the most associated TCRs seen for DRB1 alleles and the fewest for HLA-C alleles. Specific HLA alleles were associated with around 18,000 TCR beta sequences at a false discovery rate of 0.05 in a later analysis.

Points on this clone: Its recognized antigen is unknown. The sample holds no much larger clone one base away, and base qualities are not on file.

Library method: the immunoSEQ multiplex PCR assay. For the multiplex PCR, a mixture combining 60 forward primers for TCR Vbeta segments and 13 reverse primers for TCR Jbeta segments was used. The CDR3 region of rearranged TCR beta genes was amplified from genomic DNA by a multiplex PCR assay. On the Illumina HiSeq System, the amplified TCR beta libraries were sequenced as 87-base-pair reads. In the source study's methods: In a later analysis, roughly 80 million unique TCR beta chains were counted across the 650 to 750 repertoires, and roughly 10 million of these chains were shared by at least two donors. Raw reads were error-corrected and collapsed into unique sequences by a nearest-neighbor algorithm in which closely related sequences were merged to remove PCR and sequencing errors. CDR3 sequences were aligned to IMGT reference sequences to assign V, D and J gene segments. For a sequence to be retained, at least a six-nucleotide match to both a V gene segment and a J gene segment was required. Rearrangements were called productive when the CDR3 lacked stop codons and stayed in frame with V and J; all others were non-productive. Following IMGT convention, CDR3 was defined as the stretch from the second conserved V-encoded cysteine to the conserved J-encoded phenylalanine. Sequences without an unambiguous match to a single V gene segment were excluded from the earlier analysis of 450 to 650 of the donors. In an earlier analysis of some 590 of the donors, V segments were called functional above 56.7% productive rearrangements and were called segregating when the between-donor standard deviation exceeded 5%. A statistical classification framework was built for diagnosing cytomegalovirus status from the catalog of TCR beta chain sequences. In a later analysis, TCR nucleotide sequences were compared against IMGT/GENE-DB human TR gene sequences so that V and J genes could be assigned. A later analysis assigned CDR3 sequences and most-parsimonious VDJ recombination scenarios with the TCRdist pipeline. In a later analysis, each TCR beta chain was defined by its CDR3 amino acid sequence together with its V-gene family, and reads lacking a unique V-gene family were excluded. In a later analysis, several hundred highly shared, low-generation-probability nucleotide sequences were removed to address suspected cross-contamination and a sequencing artifact. In a later analysis, a clonal expansion index for each public chain was calculated from normalized within-repertoire ranks of inferred template counts. In a later analysis, generation probabilities were computed with a VDJ recombination model fitted to out-of-frame rearrangements, and the resulting probabilities were checked against IGoR. In a later analysis, hypergeometric tests were used to score TCR-TCR, TCR-HLA and TCR-CMV co-occurrence, with a repertoire-size bias correction applied to TCR pairs. To estimate false discovery rates, a later analysis permuted the HLA or CMV assignments 20 times. In a later analysis, co-occurring TCRs were grouped using DBSCAN, with TCRdist sequence similarity added in when clustering inside HLA-allele-positive subsets. Co-occurrence clustering excluded repertoires with fewer than 30,000 or more than 120,000 public chains, plus five with anomalous nucleotide sharing. TCRdb obtained this table from immuneACCESS and retained in-frame rearrangements with V and J assigned. These tables miss some clones; where compared with another copy, unresolved V genes account for less than half of the shortfall, and the remainder is unexplained. That table supplies the V and J calls and clone size; D and trimming were determined from the DNA. Counted in this sample were 100,000 to 150,000 clones; about 80% of them appeared once. The ten largest clones add up to 1% of the sample.

CDR1 and CDR2 (SQVTM, ANQGSEA) derive from the germline V gene. From the cysteine through the phenylalanine, the CDR3 covers 11 amino acids. The read is trimmed to its CDR3 DNA, 33 bases read in frame from base 1. Germline trimming amounts to 7 bases on V and 11 bases on J, with 10 as the count of junction bases outside the gene matches. In total, 500 to 700 healthy bone marrow donors made up the cohort. At the time of sampling, all cohort members were nominally healthy, though unrecorded immune exposures were likely present. The donor tested CMV seronegative, placing the donor among the roughly 400 seronegative members of the cohort. A peripheral blood sample was provided by each donor, and peripheral blood mononuclear cells were used for TCR beta sequencing. Genomic DNA was extracted from the blood cell samples with the Qiagen DNeasy Blood Extraction Kit.

The source material was PBMCs. This clonotype was sampled from a man aged 35 to 55 in good health and CMV-seronegative. In this chain, TRBV29-1 is recombined with TRBJ1-1; TRBD1 agrees with 7 junctional bases. In nucleotides, the sequence is TGCAGCGCCTTGAGGGGGCGCATGGCTTTCTTT. Its protein product is CSALRGRMAFF.